Listed here are 10 T cell receptor beta chains from one sample, sequenced in a study of T cell changes during pregnancy in multiple sclerosis (dated by TCRdb to between 2018 and 2020). The method was the immunoSEQ multiplex PCR assay. TCRdb carries this immuneACCESS record with in-frame sequences only. Its versions omit some clonotypes, under half of them owing to an unresolved V gene in the studies checked, with the rest unexplained. Within this sample are about 40,000 clones, with more than 90% of them counted one time only. Of the sample, 0.5% is held by the ten largest clones. This material consisted of CD4+ T cells from peripheral blood mononuclear cells, taken in the second trimester of pregnancy. The receptors were sampled from a female donor in good health, enrolled as a control in a pregnancy study.

The chain joins TRBV6-5 to TRBJ2-7; 8 bases match TRBD1. Germline values: CDR1 MNHEY, CDR2 SVGAGI. This CDR3 contains 14 residues. V shed 4 bases, J shed 1 base, and the junction held 3 bases outside the gene matches. The CDR3 region is CASSSGQGSYEQYF. The DNA for the CDR3 is TGTGCCAGCAGTTCAGGACAGGGTTCCTACGAGCAGTACTTC.

This clone turned up a few times. V is TRBV10-3 and J is TRBJ2-7; 11 nucleotides agree with TRBD1. V lost 6 bases and J lost 6; bases outside the gene matches: 10. In germline, CDR1 is ENHRY, CDR2 SYGVKD. The CDR3 totals 15 residues. The CDR3 DNA reads TGTGCCATCAGGAGGGGACAGGGGGAAGTTGGCGAGCAGTACTTC. This translates into CAIRRGQGEVGEQYF.

This chain joins TRBV5-6 and TRBJ1-2; weak D call: TRBD1 (6 bases). The CDR3 totals 14 residues. Germline V gives CDR1 SGHDT, CDR2 YYEEEE. V lost 4 bases and J 5 bases, leaving 15 bases between the germline ends. The CDR3, as DNA: TGTGCCAGCAGCAACAGGGATATATTTTATGGCTACACCTTC. Its protein is CASSNRDIFYGYTF.

This chain connects TRBV14 to TRBJ2-5, with 8 bases identical to TRBD1. The CDR3 covers 15 residues. After removal of 1 base from V and 2 bases from J, the junction contained 3 bases not matched to a gene. The germline CDR1 and CDR2 sequences are SGHDN and FVKESK. CDR3 region: CASSQVDRGQETQYF. The CDR3 DNA sequence: TGTGCCAGCAGCCAAGTCGACAGGGGTCAAGAGACCCAGTACTTC.

The chain recombines TRBV11-2 with TRBJ2-3; D call uncertain. Germline V lookup: CDR1 SGHAT, CDR2 FQNNGV. V lost 2 bases, J lost 2 bases, and 20 bases lay in between. This CDR3 has 18 amino acids. The CDR3 DNA sequence: TGTGCCAGCAGCTTAATTTTCTCGGCGGCCCGCAACACAGATACGCAGTATTTT. Translated: CASSLIFSAARNTDTQYF.

This clone was found once. This chain connects TRBV29-1 to TRBJ2-3; possible D gene TRBD2, 5 bases. Deletions cut 3 bases from V and 6 bases from J, with 13 bases between. From germline, CDR1 is SQVTM and CDR2 ANQGSEA. The CDR3 is made up of 13 amino acids. CDR3: CSVDADGVDTQYF. Here the CDR3 DNA reads TGCAGCGTTGACGCGGACGGGGTCGATACGCAGTATTTT.

The CDR3 loop reads CASSLIGGNEQFF. The CDR3 DNA sequence: TGTGCCAGCAGCTTAATAGGGGGAAATGAGCAGTTCTTC. This sequence joins TRBV7-3 and TRBJ2-1, with D perhaps TRBD1 (6 bases). The CDR3 consists of 13 residues. Germline assignment: CDR1 SGHTA and CDR2 FQGTGA. The ends were cut back, 1 base at V and 7 bases at J, with 8 bases in the middle.

This clone was detected only once. The chain links TRBV9 to TRBJ2-7, with 13 positions matching TRBD2. The CDR3 has 15 residues. Per the germline V gene, CDR1 is SGDLS and CDR2 is YYNGEE. J gave up 4 bases and V 4 bases, and 5 bases lay outside the gene matches. In DNA form, the CDR3 reads TGTGCCAGCAGCCGGGGGACTAGCGGGAATTACGAGCAGTACTTC. This sequence encodes CASSRGTSGNYEQYF.

This chain links TRBV14 with TRBJ2-5; the match to TRBD2 covers 9 bases. Germline trimming cut 2 bases from V and 4 bases from J; bases unmatched to any gene: 5. The germline CDR1 and CDR2 sequences are SGHDN and FVKESK. The CDR3 runs to 15 residues. Here the CDR3 DNA reads TGTGCCAGCAGCCAACTAGCGGGGTTTCTAGAGACCCAGTACTTC. Amino acids: CASSQLAGFLETQYF.

The rearrangement links TRBV7-2 to TRBJ2-3; 9 nucleotides line up with TRBD2. V dropped 5 bases and J dropped 2; count of bases not matched to a gene: 8. The CDR3 loop spans 16 amino acids. Looked up from germline, CDR1 is SGHTA and CDR2 is FQGNSA. The CDR3 region has the DNA TGTGCCAGCAGCACCCGGACTAGCGCCTTCACAGATACGCAGTATTTT. Encoded protein: CASSTRTSAFTDTQYF. The full variable domain, completed using reference TRBV7-2 and TRBJ2-3, is GAGVSQSPSNKVTEKGKDVELRCDPISGHTALYWYRQSLGQGLEFLIYFQGNSAPDKSGLPSDRFSAERTGGSVSTLTIQRTQQEDSAVYLCASSTRTSAFTDTQYFGPGTRLTVL.